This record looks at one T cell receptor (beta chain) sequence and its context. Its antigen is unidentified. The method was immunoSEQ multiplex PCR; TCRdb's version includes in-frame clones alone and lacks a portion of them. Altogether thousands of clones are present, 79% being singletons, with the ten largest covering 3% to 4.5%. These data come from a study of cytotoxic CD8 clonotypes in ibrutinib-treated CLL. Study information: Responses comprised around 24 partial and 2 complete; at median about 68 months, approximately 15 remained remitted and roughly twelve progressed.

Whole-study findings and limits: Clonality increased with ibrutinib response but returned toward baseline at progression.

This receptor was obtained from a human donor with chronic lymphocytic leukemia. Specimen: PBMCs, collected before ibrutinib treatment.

The chain's CDR3 is CASSSDGVGGKLFF. CDR3 DNA sequence: TGCGCCAGCAGCTCGGACGGCGTAGGGGGAAAACTGTTTTTT. The V gene is TRBV5-1, the J gene TRBJ1-4, with D possibly being TRBD1 (6 bases). Germline V gene sequence: CDR1 SGHRS, CDR2 YFSETQ. V lost 3 bases, J lost 10 bases, and 16 bases lay in between. This CDR3 is built from 14 residues.